This is a list of T cell receptor beta chains from one sample in a study of regulatory T cells in long-lasting Graves disease. TCRdb fed the multiplex PCR reads into MiXCR, producing one record per CDR3 protein. The sample holds about 450,000 distinct CDR3 sequences, 15% to 20% seen once. These data were also filed under a second study, of T cells in Graves' hyperthyroidism and ophthalmopathy.

Sequences were derived from peripheral blood mononuclear cells (PBMCs), sampled at new diagnosis, from a patient treated with antithyroid drugs. These receptors came from a woman in her 30s with Graves disease. The CDR3 runs from the conserved cysteine through the conserved F or W. D genes are given only for firm matches. Clone size is stated in some rows and not others, as once, few, many or a class when expanded.

NA | TRBJ2-6 | NA | TRBV6-2/TRBV6-3 | CASRTGQTPYSGANVLTF | TGTGCCAGCAGAACCGGACAGACTCCTTACTCTGGGGCCAACGTCCTGACTTTC
NA | TRBJ2-7 | many | TRBV6-5 | CASSSEDIPYEQYF | TGTGCCAGCAGTTCCGAAGACATTCCCTACGAGCAGTACTTC
NA | TRBJ1-1 | many | TRBV3-1 | CASRGVNTEAFF | TGTGCCAGCAGGGGGGTGAACACTGAAGCTTTCTTT
TRBD2 | TRBJ2-5 | many | TRBV28 | CASSYLAGGVGTQYF | TGTGCCAGCAGTTATCTAGCGGGAGGAGTTGGGACCCAGTACTTC
TRBD1 | TRBJ1-2 | many | TRBV5-1 | CASSPTRGTGENYGYTF | TGCGCCAGCAGCCCAACTCGGGGGACAGGGGAAAACTATGGCTACACCTTC
NA | TRBJ1-1 | many | TRBV3-1 | CASSQGRAVGTEAFF | TGTGCCAGCAGCCAAGGCAGGGCTGTAGGCACTGAAGCTTTCTTT
TRBD1 | TRBJ2-1 | many | TRBV28 | CASLTTGTGGYNEQFF | TGTGCCAGCCTAACTACCGGGACAGGGGGCTACAATGAGCAGTTCTTC
TRBD2 | TRBJ2-1 | few | TRBV4-1 | CASSQKAPGTSTFNEQFF | TGCGCCAGCAGCCAAAAAGCCCCTGGGACTAGCACATTCAATGAGCAGTTCTTC
TRBD2 | TRBJ2-1 | NA | TRBV14 | CASSFTSGRYNEQFF | TGTGCCAGCAGCTTTACTAGCGGGAGATACAATGAGCAGTTCTTC
NA | TRBJ1-1 | few | TRBV9 | CASSVGWATEAFF | TGTGCCAGCAGCGTAGGATGGGCCACTGAAGCTTTCTTT
TRBD2 | TRBJ2-5 | many | TRBV20-1 | CSAPRLAGGETQYF | TGCAGTGCGCCCCGACTAGCGGGAGGGGAGACCCAGTACTTC
NA | TRBJ1-1 | NA | TRBV29-1 | CSVGDTTEAFF | TGCAGCGTTGGGGACACGACGGAAGCTTTCTTT
TRBD2 | TRBJ2-3 | many | TRBV6-1 | CASSPTSGRTDTQYF | TGTGCCAGCAGTCCGACTAGCGGGAGAACAGATACGCAGTATTTT
TRBD2 | TRBJ2-5 | many | TRBV28 | CASTSAAGGEETQYF | TGTGCCAGCACCTCGGCGGCGGGAGGCGAGGAGACCCAGTACTTC
NA | TRBJ2-3 | many | TRBV9 | CASSFLTATDTQYF | TGTGCCAGCAGCTTCTTGACAGCCACAGATACGCAGTATTTT
NA | TRBJ2-7 | NA | TRBV11-2 | CASSLVTGLSYEQYF | TGTGCCAGCAGCTTAGTGACAGGCCTCTCCTACGAGCAGTACTTC
NA | TRBJ1-4 | many | TRBV6-1 | CASSTRQDLNEKLFF | TGTGCCAGCAGCACCCGACAGGACCTGAATGAAAAACTGTTTTTT
TRBD2 | TRBJ2-7 | many | TRBV13 | CASSLAGGQYEQYF | TGTGCCAGCAGCTTAGCGGGAGGGCAATACGAGCAGTACTTC
NA | TRBJ1-2 | NA | TRBV4-3 | CASSHTRGNGYTF | TGCGCCAGCAGCCACACCAGGGGAAATGGCTACACCTTC
NA | TRBJ2-1 | NA | TRBV5-1 | CASSPYEAREQFF | TGCGCCAGCAGTCCGTATGAGGCGCGTGAGCAGTTCTTC
TRBD2 | TRBJ2-1 | many | TRBV28 | CASSRAGATYNEQFF | TGTGCCAGCAGTCGAGCGGGAGCCACCTACAATGAGCAGTTCTTC
TRBD1 | TRBJ2-3 | NA | TRBV19 | CASSEDRRPSTDTQYF | TGTGCCAGTAGTGAGGACAGGCGGCCTAGCACAGATACGCAGTATTTT
TRBD2 | TRBJ2-5 | NA | TRBV10-2 | CASSENSGRVRETQYF | TGCGCCAGCAGTGAAAATAGCGGGAGAGTGAGAGAGACCCAGTACTTC
NA | TRBJ2-3 | many | TRBV6-1 | CASSEGGTTGTDTQYF | TGTGCCAGCAGTGAAGGCGGGACCACGGGGACAGATACGCAGTATTTT
TRBD1 | TRBJ1-5 | few | TRBV15 | CATSRYTGGGQPQHF | TGTGCCACCAGCAGATATACAGGGGGCGGTCAGCCCCAGCATTTT
TRBD1 | TRBJ1-1 | NA | TRBV12-3/TRBV12-4 | CASSLGRQGKYTEAFF | TGTGCCAGCAGTTTAGGGCGACAGGGGAAATACACTGAAGCTTTCTTT
NA | TRBJ1-5 | many | TRBV27 | CASTTTGMPNQPQHF | TGTGCCAGCACCACGACGGGGATGCCCAATCAGCCCCAGCATTTT